The clone carrying this T cell receptor beta chain was recorded at least ten times. Its matching antigen is unknown. The CDR3 is 16 residues long. V was pared by 2 bases and J by 12 bases, with 12 bases of the junction left unmatched. Germline V gives CDR1 MNHEY, CDR2 SMNVEV (reference sequence). A TCRbeta library incorporating unique molecular identifiers was prepared. TCRdb reprocessed the PCR reads via MiXCR and lists one record per CDR3 protein. There are tens of thousands of distinct CDR3 sequences in the sample; about a tenth occur only once, and approximately 30% lies in the top ten. This entry belongs to a study of T-cell reconstitution after alpha-beta-depleted transplantation in children. Study-level points and caveats: The authors attributed T-cell counts and diversity one year after transplant mostly to newly produced T cells. The origin of high day-60 TCRbeta diversity in some patients lay in surviving recipient T cells and thymic progenitors.

The specimen was PBMCs, mostly from graft donor cells, collected 60 days after TCRalphabeta/CD19-depleted stem cell transplant. This receptor was identified in a male patient between 2 and 10 years old who had a stem cell transplant for chronic granulomatous disease, so the T cells may come from the graft donor. This sequence joins TRBV27 and TRBJ2-1, with 11 bases that match TRBD2. CDR3 DNA: TGTGCCAGCAGTTTAGTTACCCCGGGACTAGCGGTAGTGCAGTTCTTC. It specifies CASSLVTPGLAVVQFF.